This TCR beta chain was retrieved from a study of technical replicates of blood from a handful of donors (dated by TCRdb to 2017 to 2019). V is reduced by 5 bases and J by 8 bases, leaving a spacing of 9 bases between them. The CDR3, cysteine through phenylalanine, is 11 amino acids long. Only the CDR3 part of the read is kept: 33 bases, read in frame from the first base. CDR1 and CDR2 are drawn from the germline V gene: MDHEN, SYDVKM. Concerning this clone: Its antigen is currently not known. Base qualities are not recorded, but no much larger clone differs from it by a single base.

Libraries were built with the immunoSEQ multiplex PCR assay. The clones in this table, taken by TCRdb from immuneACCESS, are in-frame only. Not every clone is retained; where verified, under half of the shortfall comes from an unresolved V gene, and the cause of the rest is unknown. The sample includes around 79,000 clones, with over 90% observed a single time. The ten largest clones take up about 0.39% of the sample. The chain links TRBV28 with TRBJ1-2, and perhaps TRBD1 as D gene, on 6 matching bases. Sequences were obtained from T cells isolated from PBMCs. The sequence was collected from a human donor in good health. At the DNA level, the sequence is TGTGCCAGCAGTCGGGGACACGGCTACACCTTC. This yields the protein CASSRGHGYTF.